This TCR beta chain was identified in a study of memory CD8 T cells in hepatitis C reinfection. Study-wide background: A couple of donors cleared primary HCV but became chronic after reinfection. A positive HCV RNA test after two negatives ≥60 days apart defined reinfection. Between 12 and 24 weeks after reinfection detection, late samples were drawn. Study-wide results and limits: Conclusions on public clonotypes and secondary clearance were not definitive with a handful of donors.

Sequenced by immunoSEQ multiplex PCR; TCRdb stores in-frame clones only, minus some. The table includes around 4,500 clones, about 91% detected once. The sample's time point: late/post reinfection, 12 to 24 weeks after detection. TCR sequencing was done directly ex vivo on sorted cells, without expansion in vitro. Deletions cut 2 bases from V and 5 bases from J, with 20 bases between. The V gene's germline CDR1 is SGHNT and CDR2 YENEEA. The CDR3 length is 17 residues. About this clone itself: Antigen specificity is unknown.

Specimen: naive CD8+ T cells sorted from blood. The receptor was derived from a man in his fifties with hepatitis C virus infection. The chain is built from TRBV11-3 and TRBJ2-3; tentative D call: TRBD2 (7 bases). The CDR3: CASSLRFGGGDLDTQYF. CDR3 bases: TGTGCCAGCAGCTTAAGGTTTGGGGGGGGCGATTTAGATACGCAGTATTTT.